The clone carrying this T cell receptor (beta chain) was detected a few times. Its target is unknown. These data come from a study of T cell repertoires in cytomegalovirus infection. For the study at large: Public TCR beta signatures indicated both CMV infection and matching HLA type.

Overall study findings and caveats: The ex vivo response was dominated by HLA-C-restricted CMV-specific TCR beta clonotypes. Individuals carrying CMV plus the relevant HLA were identified by cumulative frequency of public TCR beta families.

Via MiXCR, TCRdb re-called the reads, giving one row per CDR3 protein. Counted here are about 490,000 distinct CDR3 sequences, about 30% occurring once; the ten biggest clones make up about 13%. V dropped 5 bases and J dropped 11; count of bases not matched to a gene: 11. The CDR3 spans 14 residues. This chain links TRBV12-3 or TRBV12-4 with TRBJ1-1; 10 nucleotides align to TRBD1. Sample: PBMCs. This TCR came from a human donor in good health (CMV status not recorded). Some clones in this sample may be carry-over from other donors' samples. CDR3 nucleotides: TGTGCCAGCAGTCAACCTGGGACAGGGGAGAAGGCTTTCTTT. Encoded protein: CASSQPGTGEKAFF.